Shown below are 29 T cell receptor beta chains from a single sample sequenced in a study of blood T cell repertoires in COVID-19. Only in-frame clones appear in the TCRdb table, and some are missing; sequencing was by immunoSEQ multiplex PCR. The top ten hold 20% of the sample, which has about 97,000 clones, around 87% seen once. Sequencing was carried out using peripheral blood. These receptors originate from a human donor in a cohort sampled during active COVID-19.

The chain links TRBV28 to TRBJ2-7; 7 bases are shared with TRBD1. The V gene's germline CDR1 is MDHEN and CDR2 SYDVKM. The CDR3 contains 14 residues. The junction had 5 bases not matched to a gene; V was cut back by 4 bases and J by 2 bases. CDR3 region: CASSSGTATYEQYF. CDR3 nucleotide sequence: TGTGCCAGCAGTTCTGGGACAGCAACCTACGAGCAGTACTTC.

The J gene is TRBJ2-1, the V gene TRBV9; 11 nucleotides agree with TRBD2. After removal of 3 bases from V and 5 bases from J, the junction contained 10 bases not matched to a gene. The CDR3 has 17 amino acids. The germline CDR1 and CDR2 sequences are SGDLS and YYNGEE. The CDR3 coding sequence is TGTGCCAGCAGCGCCTCCTCACTAGCGGGAGCTGACAATGAGCAGTTCTTC. It encodes CASSASSLAGADNEQFF.

V usage is TRBV5-1 and J usage is TRBJ2-4, with D perhaps TRBD2 (5 bases). The CDR3 extends over 16 amino acids. Trimming stripped 0 bases from V and 5 bases from J, with 15 bases between. The V gene's germline CDR1 is SGHRS and CDR2 YFSETQ. CDR3 in amino acids: CASSLGSGDGENIQYF. In DNA, the CDR3 is TGCGCCAGCAGCTTGGGATCAGGCGACGGGGAAAACATTCAGTACTTC.

This clone was seen only a few times. This chain uses TRBV5-1 with TRBJ2-7; perhaps TRBD2 as D (5 bases). The CDR3 loop spans 12 amino acids. Germline lookup yields CDR1 SGHRS and CDR2 YFSETQ. V gave up 8 bases and J gave up 7 bases, with 16 bases separating them. CDR3 DNA: TGCGCCAGTCGCCTGCCCTCGGGGGAGCAGTACTTC. It is translated as CASRLPSGEQYF.

The V gene is TRBV4-3, the J gene TRBJ2-7; 10 bases line up with TRBD1. CDR3 length: 16 amino acids. Germline CDR1 LGHNA, CDR2 YSLEER. V gave up 1 base and J gave up 5 bases; unmatched junction bases: 8. CDR3 nucleotides: TGCGCCAGCAGCCAAGTGACAGGGGGCCATCGGGACGAGCAGTACTTC. Protein: CASSQVTGGHRDEQYF.

The chain links TRBV24-1 to TRBJ2-2; possibly TRBD1 for D (5 bases). V lost 1 base, J lost 4 bases, and 9 bases lay in between. This CDR3 is built from 15 residues. CDR1 and CDR2 (germline): KGHDR, SFDVKD. In nucleotides, the CDR3 is TGTGCCACCAGTGATTTACAGGACGGCACCGGGGAGCTGTTTTTT. Protein product: CATSDLQDGTGELFF.

The V and J genes are TRBV19 and TRBJ2-1, with D maybe TRBD1 (5 bases). V shed 3 bases and J shed 4 bases, with 7 bases lying between them. The CDR3 contains 13 residues. The germline V gene has CDR1 LNHDA and CDR2 SQIVND (reference sequence). The CDR3 region has the DNA TGTGCCAGTAGTATCCAGGGTTACAATGAGCAGTTCTTC. It encodes CASSIQGYNEQFF.

The rearrangement joins TRBV5-5 to TRBJ2-7; tentative D call: TRBD2 (6 bases). CDR1 is SGHKS, CDR2 YYEKEE, per germline (reference sequence). Trimming removed 0 bases at V and 2 bases at J, with 12 bases between. The CDR3 extends over 15 amino acids. The CDR3 bases are TGTGCCAGCAGCTTGGGAAGTAGCGGAACCTACGAGCAGTACTTC. It yields the protein CASSLGSSGTYEQYF.

V and J are TRBV4-1 and TRBJ2-6; no clear D gene. The CDR3 runs 16 residues. Trimming stripped 0 bases from V and 4 bases from J, with 10 bases between. Per germline, CDR1 MGHRA and CDR2 YSYEKL. The CDR3 DNA sequence: TGCGCCAGCAGCCAAGATGGCCCACAGGGGGCCAACGTCCTGACTTTC. This encodes CASSQDGPQGANVLTF.

This clone came up a few times. This CDR3 reads CASRGGWGRASNQPQHF. The DNA of the CDR3 is TGTGCCAGCAGGGGGGGTTGGGGCAGGGCAAGCAATCAGCCCCAGCATTTT. The rearrangement joins TRBV28 to TRBJ1-5; a possible D gene is TRBD1 (5 bases). The germline CDR1 and CDR2 sequences are MDHEN and SYDVKM. The CDR3 runs 17 residues. The V end lost 6 bases, the J end lost 1 base, and 19 bases lay between the germline ends. The full variable domain, in which reference TRBV28 and TRBJ1-5 provide the parts outside the CDR3, is DVKVTQSSRYLVKRTGEKVFLECVQDMDHENMFWYRQDPGLGLRLIYFSYDVKMKEKGDIPEGYSVSREKKERFSLILESASTNQTSMYLCASRGGWGRASNQPQHFGDGTRLSIL.

As DNA, the CDR3 is TGTGCCAGCAGTTATTCCTTAGCGGGAGGGCCTGAGCAGTTCTTC. It translates to CASSYSLAGGPEQFF. The genes are TRBV6-5 and TRBJ2-1, with 11 bases lining up with TRBD2. V gave up 3 bases and J gave up 9 bases; unmatched junction bases: 7. There are 15 residues in the CDR3. Looked up from germline, CDR1 is MNHEY and CDR2 is SVGAGI.

Concerning this clone: Other DNA variants within this sample encode the same CDR3. The chain recombines TRBV14 with TRBJ1-1, with unresolved D. CDR1 SGHDN and CDR2 FVKESK come from the germline V gene. The CDR3 is made up of 13 amino acids. Trimming took off 1 base at V and 1 base at J, with 4 bases between the two ends. The CDR3 DNA reads as TGTGCCAGCAGCCAAGTCAGGAACACTGAAGCTTTCTTT. It translates to CASSQVRNTEAFF.

The CDR3 DNA sequence: TGTGCCAGTAAGGCCGATGCAGGGATGAACACTGAAGCTTTCTTT. Amino acid sequence: CASKADAGMNTEAFF. This sequence joins TRBV19 and TRBJ1-1; TRBD1 is a possible D gene (5 bases). CDR3 length: 15 residues. Germline CDR1 LNHDA, CDR2 SQIVND (reference sequence). The V gene lost 7 bases and the J gene lost 0 bases, with 15 bases spanning the gap.

The chain recombines TRBV5-1 with TRBJ2-1, with TRBD2 identical over 8 bases. CDR3 length: 15 amino acids. CDR1 is SGHRS and CDR2 is YFSETQ in the germline V gene. The V gene end was trimmed by 0 bases and the J gene end by 8 bases; junction bases not matched to a gene: 7. The CDR3 DNA reads TGCGCCAGCAGCTTGGATAGCGGGGACGTTGATGAGCAGTTCTTC. This encodes CASSLDSGDVDEQFF.

The CDR3 nucleotides read TGTGCCAGCTGGACAGGGAGTAGTTTGGGCTATGGCTACACCTTC. Encoded protein: CASWTGSSLGYGYTF. The chain recombines TRBV28 with TRBJ1-2, with TRBD1 matching 8 bases. Germline V gene data show CDR1 as MDHEN and CDR2 as SYDVKM. The length of the CDR3 is 15 residues. V lost 8 bases to trimming and J lost 4 bases; unmatched junction nucleotides: 12.

The count of this clone is one. J is TRBJ2-7 and V is TRBV6-4, with D possibly being TRBD2 (6 bases). CDR1 MRHNA and CDR2 SNTAGT come from the germline V gene. This CDR3 region has 13 residues. Trimming removed 4 bases at V and 3 bases at J, with 10 bases between. CDR3 in amino acids: CASSADSGYEQYF. CDR3 coding DNA: TGTGCCAGCAGTGCAGATAGCGGCTACGAGCAGTACTTC.

The gene calls are TRBV28 and TRBJ2-7, with 9 bases matching TRBD1. Germline V gives CDR1 MDHEN, CDR2 SYDVKM. V dropped 6 bases and J dropped 2; count of bases not matched to a gene: 8. The CDR3 contains 15 residues. CDR3 loop: CASSPTGGRTYEQYF. The CDR3 region has the DNA TGTGCCAGCAGCCCTACAGGGGGCCGTACCTACGAGCAGTACTTC. The variable domain in full, with the rest retrieved from reference TRBV28 and TRBJ2-7, is DVKVTQSSRYLVKRTGEKVFLECVQDMDHENMFWYRQDPGLGLRLIYFSYDVKMKEKGDIPEGYSVSREKKERFSLILESASTNQTSMYLCASSPTGGRTYEQYFGPGTRLTVT.

The V gene is TRBV6-2 or TRBV6-3, the J gene TRBJ1-5; no firm D call. This CDR3 is built from 14 residues. Germline assignment: CDR1 MNHEY and CDR2 SVGEGT. Trimming stripped 5 bases from V and 5 bases from J, with 13 bases between. CDR3 in amino acids: CASSPGGVDQPQHF. The DNA of the CDR3 is TGTGCCAGCAGTCCGGGAGGAGTTGATCAGCCCCAGCATTTT.

The chain carries TRBV10-2 and TRBJ2-5; 12 positions agree with TRBD2. Germline CDR1 and CDR2: WSHSY and SAAADI. V trimming: 1 base; J trimming: 4 bases; junction bases outside the gene matches: 7. The CDR3 has 17 residues. Here the CDR3 DNA reads TGCGCCAGCAGTGAGTTCCGCAGGACTAGCGGGGTAGAGACCCAGTACTTC. Protein sequence: CASSEFRRTSGVETQYF.

This clone was counted once. This chain's CDR3 is CASSLRDWDYNEQFF. The DNA for the CDR3 is TGTGCCAGCAGCTTAAGGGACTGGGACTACAATGAGCAGTTCTTC. V usage is TRBV7-2 and J usage is TRBJ2-1, with TRBD2 as a possible D gene (6 bases). The CDR3 totals 15 residues. V dropped 2 bases and J dropped 3 bases, with 11 bases sitting between them. Germline V gene sequence: CDR1 SGHTA, CDR2 FQGNSA.

Only one count was recorded for this clone. This chain connects TRBV19 to TRBJ2-5; maybe TRBD2 (5 bases). The CDR3 covers 17 residues. V lost 10 bases, J lost 5 bases, and 29 bases lay in between. Germline values: CDR1 LNHDA, CDR2 SQIVND (reference sequence). CDR3 region: CATKPPRSEALGETQYF. Here the CDR3 DNA reads TGTGCCACTAAGCCCCCTCGCTCGGAGGCGTTAGGGGAGACCCAGTACTTC. Full variable domain (remainder filled in from reference TRBV19 and TRBJ2-5): DGGITQSPKYLFRKEGQNVTLSCEQNLNHDAMYWYRQDPGQGLRLIYYSQIVNDFQKGDIAEGYSVSREKKESFPLTVTSAQKNPTAFYLCATKPPRSEALGETQYFGPGTRLLVL.

The rearrangement links TRBV7-2 to TRBJ1-2; D remains unclear. Germline CDR1 SGHTA, CDR2 FQGNSA. This CDR3 has 14 residues. Trimming shortened V by 3 bases and J by 3 bases, and 11 bases separated the two germline ends. The DNA for the CDR3 is TGTGCCAGCAGCTTCGAGGCACCCTACTATGGCTACACCTTC. As protein: CASSFEAPYYGYTF.

The V and J genes are TRBV7-9 and TRBJ2-1; 7 bases match TRBD2. Germline trimming cut 5 bases from V and 4 bases from J; bases unmatched to any gene: 5. The CDR3 has 14 residues. Germline CDR1 and CDR2: SEHNR and FQNEAQ (reference sequence). The CDR3 region has the DNA TGTGCCAGCAGCCGGGGGGAGATGTACAATGAGCAGTTCTTC. The encoded protein is CASSRGEMYNEQFF. Full variable domain (missing parts from reference TRBV7-9 and TRBJ2-1): DTGVSQNPRHKITKRGQNVTFRCDPISEHNRLYWYRQTLGQGPEFLTYFQNEAQLEKSRLLSDRFSAERPKGSFSTLEIQRTEQGDSAMYLCASSRGEMYNEQFFGPGTRLTVL.

As DNA, the CDR3 is TGTGCCAGCAGCTTACAGGTGACAGGGGGTGAAAAACTGTTTTTT. Its protein product is CASSLQVTGGEKLFF. The chain uses TRBV7-9 and TRBJ1-4; 9 positions agree with TRBD1. This CDR3 is built from 15 residues. CDR1 and CDR2 from the germline V gene are SEHNR and FQNEAQ (reference sequence). With 2 bases clipped from V and 7 bases from J, the junction kept 5 bases outside the gene matches.

J is TRBJ2-7 and V is TRBV5-4; no clear D. V was pared by 4 bases and J by 4 bases, with 12 bases between. The CDR3 consists of 13 residues. Germline V gene data show CDR1 as SGHNT and CDR2 as YYREEE (reference sequence). The CDR3 DNA follows: TGTGCCAGCAGCAGCAGTCGAGGATACGAGCAGTACTTC. This codes for CASSSSRGYEQYF.

The chain combines TRBV7-7 with TRBJ2-2; 11 nucleotides agree with TRBD2. Germline loops: CDR1 SSHAT, CDR2 FNYEAQ (reference sequence). The CDR3 loop spans 17 amino acids. V lost 5 bases and J lost 6; bases outside the gene matches: 11. CDR3 in DNA: TGTGCCAGCAGCCCAAGGCCACTAGCGGGAGACGCCGGGGAGCTGTTTTTT. Translation: CASSPRPLAGDAGELFF. Supplemented by reference TRBV7-7 and TRBJ2-2, the full variable domain reads GAGVSQSPRYKVTKRGQDVTLRCDPISSHATLYWYQQALGQGPEFLTYFNYEAQPDKSGLPSDRFSAERPEGSISTLTIQRTEQRDSAMYRCASSPRPLAGDAGELFFGEGSRLTVL.

There are a few counts of this clone. This chain joins TRBV2 and TRBJ1-3; TRBD1 might be the D (6 bases). Trimming took 7 bases from V and 0 from J, leaving 10 bases between them. Looked up from germline, CDR1 is SNHLY and CDR2 is FYNNEI. The CDR3 has 14 residues. Here the CDR3 reads CASNTGSSGNTIYF. The CDR3 nucleotides are TGTGCCAGCAATACAGGGAGCTCTGGAAACACCATATATTTT. Based on the CDR3 plus reference TRBV2 and TRBJ1-3, the full variable domain is EPEVTQTPSHQVTQMGQEVILRCVPISNHLYFYWYRQILGQKVEFLVSFYNNEISEKSEIFDDQFSVERPDGSNFTLKIRSTKLEDSAMYFCASNTGSSGNTIYFGEGSWLTVV.

The V and J genes are TRBV7-9 and TRBJ1-1; TRBD1 aligns across 7 bases. This CDR3 is built from 15 residues. Germline V gives CDR1 SEHNR, CDR2 FQNEAQ (reference sequence). J was trimmed by 0 bases and V by 4 bases; bases with no gene match: 5. CDR3 DNA sequence: TGTGCCAGCAGCTCTTCGACAGGGTTGAACACTGAAGCTTTCTTT. Translated: CASSSSTGLNTEAFF.

This sequence joins TRBV5-6 and TRBJ1-2; possible D gene TRBD1, 5 bases. Between the trimmed V and J ends, which lost 4 bases and 1 base, there was a span of 20 bases. The CDR3 runs to 17 residues. Germline V CDR1 and CDR2: SGHDT, YYEEEE. The CDR3 loop reads CASSVRYGGGFNYGYTF. The CDR3 nucleotides are TGTGCCAGCAGCGTGCGGTACGGCGGGGGTTTTAACTATGGCTACACCTTC.